The clone carrying this T cell receptor beta chain was observed once. Its antigen is as yet unknown. V was pared by 6 bases and J by 1 base, with 16 bases between. There are 15 residues in the CDR3. CDR1 and CDR2 (germline): SQVTM, ANQGSEA. The sample comes from a study of T cell repertoires in cytomegalovirus infection. Turning to the study itself: Indications came from public TCR beta signatures; they pointed to CMV infection and to a matching HLA type. Overall study results and limits: What dominated the ex vivo response were HLA-C-restricted CMV-specific TCR beta clonotypes.

TCRdb analysed the reads with MiXCR anew, one entry per CDR3 protein. The table has around 360,000 distinct CDR3 sequences, roughly 34% seen once; the top ten hold roughly 13%. The V and J genes are TRBV29-1 and TRBJ2-4; D is possibly TRBD1 (5 bases). The specimen comprised cultured PBMCs, sampled from culture after CMV antigen stimulation. The clonotype comes from a human donor in good health (CMV status not recorded). Some clones in this sample may be carry-over from other donors' samples. The CDR3 region is CSVTPDIPAKNIQYF. The CDR3 nucleotides are TGCAGCGTGACCCCGGACATCCCCGCCAAAAACATTCAGTACTTC.